Detailed here is one T cell receptor beta chain. Profiled with immunoSEQ multiplex PCR; TCRdb holds only in-frame clones, not every one. In the table there are tens of thousands of clones, about nine tenths of which are singletons. This specimen comes from a study of blood T cell repertoires in COVID-19. Study in general: T cells, B-cell-depleted T cells, or PBMCs supplied cDNA or gDNA.

With 5 bases clipped from V and 2 bases from J, the junction kept 12 bases outside the gene matches. This CDR3 is built from 17 residues. Germline loops: CDR1 GTSNPN, CDR2 SVGIG (reference sequence). This TCR came from a human donor in a cohort sampled during active COVID-19. The rearrangement joins TRBV30 to TRBJ1-5, with 10 bases matching TRBD1. The sequenced sample consisted of peripheral blood. The CDR3 sequence: CAWSGDRGIKGNQPQHF. The CDR3 DNA follows: TGTGCCTGGTCGGGGGACAGGGGAATTAAGGGCAATCAGCCCCAGCATTTT.